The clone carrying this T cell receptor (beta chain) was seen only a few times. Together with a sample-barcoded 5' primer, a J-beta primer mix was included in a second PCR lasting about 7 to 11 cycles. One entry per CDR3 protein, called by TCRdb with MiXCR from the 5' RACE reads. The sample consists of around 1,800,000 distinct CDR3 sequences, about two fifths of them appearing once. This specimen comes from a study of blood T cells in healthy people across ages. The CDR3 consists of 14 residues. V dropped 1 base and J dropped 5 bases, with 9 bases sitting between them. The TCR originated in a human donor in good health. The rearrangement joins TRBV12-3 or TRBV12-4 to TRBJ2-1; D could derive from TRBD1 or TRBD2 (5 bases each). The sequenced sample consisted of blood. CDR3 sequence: CASSLEWGNNEQFF. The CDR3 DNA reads TGTGCCAGCAGTTTAGAATGGGGGAACAATGAGCAGTTCTTC.